The clone carrying this T cell receptor (beta chain) was detected only once. Its antigen is not known. 13 Jbeta primers and 60 Vbeta primers were used for the PCR. Generated by immunoSEQ multiplex PCR, the TCRdb table keeps only in-frame clones and is missing some. The table shows approximately 160,000 clones, with 77% occurring only once. The sample originates from a study of cytomegalovirus exposure and HLA in healthy donors. Study findings and constraints: One later analysis reportedly identified an Asian-associated ancestry cluster that showed fewer N-insertions than the approximately 710-donor mean.

With 2 bases removed from V and 0 bases from J, the gap between germline ends came to 6 bases. The CDR3 runs 13 residues. The germline V gene encodes CDR1 GTSNPN and CDR2 SVGIG (reference sequence). This chain connects TRBV30 to TRBJ2-3; TRBD2 is a possible D gene (5 bases). The source material was PBMCs. The sequence was obtained from a woman aged 25 to 39 in good health and CMV-seropositive. The CDR3: CAWSRGSTDTQYF. CDR3 nucleotide sequence: TGTGCCTGGAGTCGCGGGAGCACAGATACGCAGTATTTT.